This T cell receptor (beta chain) is from a study of T cell changes during pregnancy in multiple sclerosis. Per the germline V gene, CDR1 is MDHEN and CDR2 is SYDVKM. V lost 4 bases to trimming and J lost 0 bases; unmatched junction nucleotides: 4. CDR3 size: 15 residues. The repertoire was sequenced with immunoSEQ multiplex PCR; TCRdb's copy has only in-frame clones and lacks some. This table has 35,000 to 45,000 clones, around 90% appearing once. The sample here was CD4+ T cells from peripheral blood mononuclear cells, taken before pregnancy. The clonotype comes from a female donor with multiple sclerosis, enrolled in a pregnancy study. The rearrangement links TRBV28 to TRBJ1-1; TRBD1 agrees at 8 bases. The CDR3 reads CASSSQGAMNTEAFF. The DNA for the CDR3 is TGTGCCAGCAGTTCCCAGGGGGCGATGAACACTGAAGCTTTCTTT.